The 26 T cell receptor beta chains given below trace back to one sample, sequenced in a study of memory CD4+ T cells and cytomegalovirus serostatus (dated by TCRdb to 2018 to 2020). The library was generated by the immunoSEQ multiplex PCR assay. TCRdb took over this immuneACCESS table, retaining in-frame rearrangements with V and J assigned. Such tables are incomplete; in checked studies, under half of the missing clones stem from an unresolved V gene, and the remainder is unexplained. Recorded for this sample are some 57,000 clones; under 80% of them occurred a single time. The ten largest make up 0.82% of the sample. Single viable CD3+CD4+CD8-CD45RO+ cells were sorted as memory CD4+ T cells on a FACSAria II. Sequenced material: memory CD4+ T cells from blood. All receptors come from an adult in good health and CMV-seronegative.

The J gene is TRBJ2-3, the V gene TRBV6-1; 13 nucleotides line up with TRBD2. V lost 6 bases, J lost 7 bases, and 7 bases stayed unmatched. CDR1 and CDR2 (germline): MNHNS, SASEGT. The CDR3 has 15 amino acids. The CDR3 reads CASRAGTSGIYTQYF. CDR3 coding DNA: TGTGCCAGCAGAGCCGGGACTAGCGGGATATATACGCAGTATTTT.

The genes are TRBV6-1 and TRBJ1-1; D perhaps matches TRBD1 (6 bases). V lost 2 bases, J lost 5 bases, and 18 bases lay in between. Germline assignment: CDR1 MNHNS and CDR2 SASEGT. The CDR3 extends over 16 amino acids. CDR3 amino acids: CASSERLGASYTEAFF. The CDR3 bases are TGTGCCAGCAGTGAACGTTTGGGGGCTTCGTATACTGAAGCTTTCTTT.

The gene calls are TRBV10-3 and TRBJ1-1; TRBD1 is a possible D gene (5 bases). Germline-derived CDR1 and CDR2 are ENHRY and SYGVKD. The V gene lost 4 bases and the J gene lost 3 bases, with 9 bases spanning the gap. The CDR3 is 13 amino acids. Written as DNA, the CDR3 is TGTGCCATCAGTGTCAGGGTGGACACTGAAGCTTTCTTT. It encodes CAISVRVDTEAFF.

The V and J genes are TRBV19 and TRBJ1-6; unclear D gene. The CDR3 is 17 amino acids. CDR1 is LNHDA, CDR2 SQIVND, per germline (reference sequence). The V and J ends lost 4 bases and 0 bases respectively, with 13 bases between them. CDR3 protein: CASSKGERSSYNSPLHF. CDR3 nucleotides: TGTGCCAGTAGTAAGGGAGAAAGGAGCTCCTATAATTCACCCCTCCACTTT.

J is TRBJ2-2 and V is TRBV7-8; the match to TRBD2 covers 8 bases. There are 14 residues in the CDR3. The germline V gene encodes CDR1 SGHVS and CDR2 FQNEAQ. V lost 7 bases and J lost 6; bases outside the gene matches: 7. CDR3 in amino acids: CASTLREGPGELFF. CDR3 DNA: TGTGCCAGCACGCTTCGGGAGGGCCCCGGGGAGCTGTTTTTT.

The chain links TRBV15 to TRBJ2-7; D is perhaps TRBD2 (5 bases). The V gene lost 0 bases and the J gene lost 4 bases, with 7 bases spanning the gap. Germline values: CDR1 LNHNV, CDR2 YYDKDF (reference sequence). The CDR3 extends over 13 amino acids. CDR3 bases: TGTGCCACCAGCAGAGATCGGGGTTACGAGCAGTACTTC. Its translation is CATSRDRGYEQYF.

This clone was detected only once. The V gene is TRBV10-3, the J gene TRBJ1-1; D remains ambiguous. V was shortened by 3 bases and J by 3 bases, with 5 bases between the two germline ends. Per the germline V gene, CDR1 is ENHRY and CDR2 is SYGVKD. This CDR3 has 12 amino acids. The CDR3 bases are TGTGCCATCAGTGACTTTGACACTGAAGCTTTCTTT. Translated, it gives CAISDFDTEAFF.

The J gene is TRBJ2-6, the V gene TRBV19, with D perhaps TRBD1 (5 bases). The CDR3 covers 16 residues. V dropped 3 bases and J dropped 2 bases, with 11 bases sitting between them. From germline, CDR1 is LNHDA and CDR2 SQIVND (reference sequence). DNA of the CDR3: TGTGCCAGTAGTATGTGGATCAGGGCTGGGGCCAACGTCCTGACTTTC. This translates into CASSMWIRAGANVLTF. Based on the CDR3 plus reference TRBV19 and TRBJ2-6, the full variable domain is DGGITQSPKYLFRKEGQNVTLSCEQNLNHDAMYWYRQDPGQGLRLIYYSQIVNDFQKGDIAEGYSVSREKKESFPLTVTSAQKNPTAFYLCASSMWIRAGANVLTFGAGSRLTVL.

This chain joins TRBV18 and TRBJ1-2, with a tentative D call TRBD1 (6 bases). The CDR3 spans 13 residues. The germline V and J ends were trimmed by 2 bases and 10 bases, with 14 bases remaining between them. Germline CDR1 is KGHSH and CDR2 is LQKENI. The CDR3 bases are TGTGCCAGCTCACCAGGTCGGGACAACCACTACACCTTC. Its protein is CASSPGRDNHYTF. The full variable domain, rest sourced from reference TRBV18 and TRBJ1-2, is NAGVMQNPRHLVRRRGQEARLRCSPMKGHSHVYWYRQLPEEGLKFMVYLQKENIIDESGMPKERFSAEFPKEGPSILRIQQVVRGDSAAYFCASSPGRDNHYTFGSGTRLTVV.

This chain connects TRBV9 to TRBJ1-2, with a weak D call TRBD1 (5 bases). The V gene's germline CDR1 is SGDLS and CDR2 YYNGEE. V lost 0 bases and J lost 7, with 16 bases in between. The CDR3 totals 15 residues. The CDR3 DNA is TGTGCCAGCAGCGTAGTATCGGGGACTATAGGTGGCTACACCTTC. It is translated as CASSVVSGTIGGYTF. Together with reference TRBV9 and TRBJ1-2, the CDR3 gives the full variable domain: DSGVTQTPKHLITATGQRVTLRCSPRSGDLSVYWYQQSLDQGLQFLIQYYNGEERAKGNILERFSAQQFPDLHSELNLSSLELGDSALYFCASSVVSGTIGGYTFGSGTRLTVV.

The chain carries TRBV7-3 and TRBJ2-1; D uncertain. V was pared by 5 bases and J by 7 bases, with 21 bases between. Looked up from germline, CDR1 is SGHTA and CDR2 is FQGTGA. The CDR3 loop spans 16 amino acids. CDR3 sequence reads: CASSPKDRTAGNEQFF. The CDR3, as DNA: TGTGCCAGCAGCCCCAAAGATAGGACCGCTGGGAATGAGCAGTTCTTC.

The chain links TRBV5-6 to TRBJ2-3; TRBD2 matches at 8 bases. CDR1 SGHDT and CDR2 YYEEEE come from the germline V gene. After removal of 2 bases from V and 5 bases from J, the junction contained 1 base not matched to a gene. The CDR3 totals 13 residues. In nucleotides, the CDR3 is TGTGCCAGCAGCTTTACTAGCGGAGATACGCAGTATTTT. Translated, it gives CASSFTSGDTQYF.

J is TRBJ2-7 and V is TRBV27; 9 bases match TRBD1. Germline trimming cut 6 bases from V and 2 bases from J; bases unmatched to any gene: 8. Germline loops: CDR1 MNHEY, CDR2 SMNVEV (reference sequence). The CDR3 has 15 residues. CDR3 sequence reads: CASSRLGTGTYEQYF. The CDR3 bases are TGTGCCAGCAGCCGCCTGGGGACAGGGACCTACGAGCAGTACTTC.

The chain couples TRBV19 to TRBJ1-2, with a tentative D call TRBD1 (6 bases). Trimming shortened V by 2 bases and J by 2 bases, and 6 bases separated the two germline ends. Germline CDR1 reads LNHDA; CDR2 reads SQIVND (reference sequence). The CDR3 covers 13 residues. The CDR3 is CASSITGNYGYTF. As DNA, the CDR3 is TGTGCCAGTAGTATAACAGGGAACTATGGCTACACCTTC.

The rearrangement links TRBV11-2 to TRBJ2-2; no definite D call. The length of the CDR3 is 17 residues. Trimming took off 6 bases at V and 0 bases at J, with 17 bases between the two ends. Germline V gene data show CDR1 as SGHAT and CDR2 as FQNNGV. The CDR3 sequence: CASRGMQSPANTGELFF. As DNA, the CDR3 is TGTGCCAGCAGAGGGATGCAGTCCCCTGCGAACACCGGGGAGCTGTTTTTT.

The gene calls are TRBV25-1 and TRBJ2-1; D not certain. CDR1 is MGHDK, CDR2 SYGVNS, per germline. With 2 bases removed from V and 3 bases from J, the gap between germline ends came to 5 bases. The CDR3 extends over 13 amino acids. The CDR3 bases are TGTGCCAGCAGTGAAGAGAGCTACAATGAGCAGTTCTTC. As protein: CASSEESYNEQFF.

The V and J genes are TRBV11-3 and TRBJ2-1, with D possibly being TRBD1 (5 bases). This CDR3 is built from 14 residues. V lost 5 bases and J lost 7, with 15 bases in between. The germline gives CDR1 SGHNT, CDR2 YENEEA. CDR3 DNA: TGTGCCAGCAGCCGCGGAAGACAGCCAAATGAGCAGTTCTTC. Amino acid sequence: CASSRGRQPNEQFF.

The V gene is TRBV15, the J gene TRBJ1-5; D gene unclear. Germline-derived CDR1 and CDR2 are LNHNV and YYDKDF (reference sequence). Trimming shortened V by 3 bases and J by 6 bases, and 12 bases separated the two germline ends. The CDR3 length is 14 residues. CDR3 nucleotides: TGTGCCACCAGCAGTATTGAGTGGGGTCAGCCCCAGCATTTT. It codes for CATSSIEWGQPQHF. Full variable domain (remainder filled in from reference TRBV15 and TRBJ1-5): DAMVIQNPRYQVTQFGKPVTLSCSQTLNHNVMYWYQQKSSQAPKLLFHYYDKDFNNEADTPDNFQSRRPNTSFCFLDIRSPGLGDTAMYLCATSSIEWGQPQHFGDGTRLSIL.

V and J are TRBV5-1 and TRBJ2-7; no clear D. Trimming cost V 0 bases and J 5 bases, with 3 bases left between them. The CDR3 is made up of 11 amino acids. Germline values: CDR1 SGHRS, CDR2 YFSETQ. This CDR3 reads CASSLEHEQYF. CDR3 bases: TGCGCCAGCAGCTTGGAGCACGAGCAGTACTTC.

This clone has more than one count but fewer than ten. The chain is built from TRBV4-1 and TRBJ2-7; no definite D call. Germline V lookup: CDR1 MGHRA, CDR2 YSYEKL. V lost 5 bases and J lost 0, with 17 bases in between. CDR3 size: 16 residues. CDR3 loop: CASSGDGFFNSYEQYF. The CDR3 DNA follows: TGCGCCAGCAGCGGAGATGGCTTCTTCAACTCCTACGAGCAGTACTTC.

This clone was detected once. This sequence joins TRBV29-1 and TRBJ2-2, with 9 bases that match TRBD2. Germline assignment: CDR1 SQVTM and CDR2 ANQGSEA. After removal of 6 bases from V and 8 bases from J, the junction contained 10 bases not matched to a gene. This CDR3 is 14 amino acids long. This CDR3 reads CSVFGTSLSGELFF. The CDR3 nucleotides read TGCAGCGTGTTCGGGACTAGCTTGTCGGGGGAGCTGTTTTTT.

This chain uses TRBV28 with TRBJ1-6; perhaps TRBD1 as D (5 bases). From germline, CDR1 is MDHEN and CDR2 SYDVKM. This CDR3 region has 14 residues. V lost 3 bases and J lost 7, with 10 bases in between. CDR3 DNA: TGTGCCAGCAGTTTGGACATGCCAAATTCACCCCTCCACTTT. Amino acids: CASSLDMPNSPLHF.

The gene calls are TRBV19 and TRBJ1-1; D possibly corresponds to TRBD1 (5 bases). The V and J ends lost 9 bases and 0 bases respectively, with 8 bases between them. CDR3 length: 12 residues. The germline gives CDR1 LNHDA, CDR2 SQIVND (reference sequence). This CDR3 reads CARGVMNTEAFF. As DNA, the CDR3 is TGTGCCAGAGGGGTGATGAACACTGAAGCTTTCTTT.

V usage is TRBV6-6 and J usage is TRBJ1-3, with D unclear. The V end was cut by 2 bases, the J end by 0 bases, with 11 bases between. The CDR3 is 16 amino acids. Germline CDR1 is MNHNY and CDR2 is SVGAGI (reference sequence). In nucleotides, the CDR3 is TGTGCCAGCAGTTACACCCGGGCCGTCTCTGGAAACACCATATATTTT. Translation gives CASSYTRAVSGNTIYF.

CDR3: CASNVGQSGYEQYF. CDR3 bases: TGTGCCAGCAACGTCGGACAGTCGGGATACGAGCAGTACTTC. The chain joins TRBV5-6 to TRBJ2-7, with a weak D call TRBD1 (6 bases). Germline lookup yields CDR1 SGHDT and CDR2 YYEEEE. This CDR3 comprises 14 residues. V was clipped by 6 bases and J by 4 bases, with 17 bases between them. The whole variable domain, remainder taken from reference TRBV5-6 and TRBJ2-7, is DAGVTQSPTHLIKTRGQQVTLRCSPKSGHDTVSWYQQALGQGPQFIFQYYEEEERQRGNFPDRFSGHQFPNYSSELNVNALLLGDSALYLCASNVGQSGYEQYFGPGTRLTVT.

The chain employs TRBV7-8 and TRBJ1-5; maybe TRBD1 (6 bases). The CDR3 length is 14 residues. V was trimmed by 5 bases and J by 10 bases, leaving 18 bases between them. Germline CDR1 and CDR2: SGHVS and FQNEAQ. The CDR3 DNA reads TGTGCCAGCAGCCCTAGACCCCAACAGGGACCCCAGCATTTT. It codes for CASSPRPQQGPQHF.